This T cell receptor beta chain was sequenced for a study of T cell changes during pregnancy in multiple sclerosis. The data were produced by immunoSEQ multiplex PCR, yet TCRdb's version contains in-frame clones alone and is incomplete. The profile shows approximately 79,000 clones, approximately 92% of them singletons. Germline trimming cut 5 bases from V and 5 bases from J; bases unmatched to any gene: 8. This CDR3 has 13 amino acids. The germline CDR1 and CDR2 sequences are GTSNPN and SVGIG (reference sequence). The V call is TRBV30, the J call TRBJ1-1; TRBD1 matches 7 bases. This TCR derives from a female donor with multiple sclerosis, enrolled in a pregnancy study. This sample comprised CD4+ T cells from peripheral blood mononuclear cells, obtained before pregnancy. The CDR3 DNA reads TGTGCCTGGGTACGACAGGGAGGTACTGAAGCTTTCTTT. It encodes CAWVRQGGTEAFF.